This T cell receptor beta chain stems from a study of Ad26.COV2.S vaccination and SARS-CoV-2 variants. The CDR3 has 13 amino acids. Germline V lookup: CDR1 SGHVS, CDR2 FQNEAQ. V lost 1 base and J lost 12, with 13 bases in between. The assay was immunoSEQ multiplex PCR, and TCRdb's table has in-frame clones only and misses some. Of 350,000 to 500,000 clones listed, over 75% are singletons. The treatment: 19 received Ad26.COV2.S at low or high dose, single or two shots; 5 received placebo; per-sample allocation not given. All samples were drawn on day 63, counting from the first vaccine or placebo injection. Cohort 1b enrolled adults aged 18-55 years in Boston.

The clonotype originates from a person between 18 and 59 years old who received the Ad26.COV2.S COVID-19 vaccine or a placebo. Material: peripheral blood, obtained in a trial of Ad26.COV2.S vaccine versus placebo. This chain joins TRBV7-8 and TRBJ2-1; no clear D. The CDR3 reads CASSLDRWGLQFF. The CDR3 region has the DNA TGTGCCAGCAGCTTAGATCGGTGGGGATTGCAGTTCTTC. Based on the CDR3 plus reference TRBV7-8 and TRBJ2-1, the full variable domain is GAGVSQSPRYKVAKRGQDVALRCDPISGHVSLFWYQQALGQGPEFLTYFQNEAQLDKSGLPSDRFFAERPEGSVSTLKIQRTQQEDSAVYLCASSLDRWGLQFFGPGTRLTVL.